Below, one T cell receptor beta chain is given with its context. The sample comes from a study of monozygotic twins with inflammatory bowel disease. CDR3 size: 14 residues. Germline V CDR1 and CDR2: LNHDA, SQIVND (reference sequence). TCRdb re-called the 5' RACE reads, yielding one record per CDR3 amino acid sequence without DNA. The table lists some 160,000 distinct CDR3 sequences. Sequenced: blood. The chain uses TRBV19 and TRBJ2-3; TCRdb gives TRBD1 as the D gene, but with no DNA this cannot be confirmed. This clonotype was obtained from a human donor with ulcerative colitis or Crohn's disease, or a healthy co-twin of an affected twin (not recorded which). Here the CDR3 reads CASKTGVTTGTQYF.